The present entry profiles one T cell receptor beta chain with its context. This sample stems from a study of blood T cell repertoires in COVID-19. Study at large: The United States, Italy and Spain supplied acute and convalescent COVID-19 samples. The cDNA or gDNA used as material had been derived from T cells, B-cell-depleted T cells, or PBMCs.

The repertoire was sequenced with immunoSEQ multiplex PCR; TCRdb's copy has only in-frame clones and lacks some. This table holds about 160,000 clones, around 83% found once. CDR3 size: 13 residues. The V segment lost 6 bases and the J segment 4 bases; nucleotides outside the gene matches: 5. The V gene's germline CDR1 is MDHEN and CDR2 SYDVKM. The V gene is TRBV28, the J gene TRBJ1-2, with TRBD1 identical over 7 bases. This TCR was recovered from a man in his 70s who had recovered from COVID-19. Sequencing was performed on peripheral blood. DNA of the CDR3: TGTGCCAGCAGCCCAGGGGGACCCTATGGCTACACCTTC. This gives the protein CASSPGGPYGYTF.